The 14 T cell receptor beta chains below all came from one sample that was sequenced in a study of T cells in Graves' hyperthyroidism and ophthalmopathy. The CDR3 regions of TCR beta were amplified from RNA transcripts. A first-round RT-PCR of the TCR CDR3 used the HTBI primer set. Each CDR3 protein is one row after TCRdb ran MiXCR on the multiplex PCR reads. Among approximately 400,000 distinct CDR3 sequences listed, over 15% were seen once. The specimen was blood. The source of these receptors is a woman aged 18 to 35 with Graves' hyperthyroidism.

Many counts were recorded for this clonotype. V usage is TRBV13 and J usage is TRBJ1-5, with unresolved D. In germline, CDR1 is PRHDT, CDR2 FYEKMQ (reference sequence). Trimming removed 4 bases at V and 8 bases at J, with 9 bases between. The CDR3 runs 12 residues. The CDR3 here is CASSSLGEPQHF. The CDR3 DNA reads as TGTGCCAGCAGCTCTTTAGGAGAGCCCCAGCATTTT.

This clonotype occurred many times. V is TRBV18 and J is TRBJ2-5, with a tentative D call TRBD1 (6 bases). The length of the CDR3 is 15 residues. Germline CDR1 is KGHSH and CDR2 is LQKENI. Trimming shortened V by 2 bases and J by 2 bases, and 12 bases separated the two germline ends. The CDR3 spells CASSPRTGNQETQYF. For the CDR3, the DNA is TGTGCCAGCTCACCAAGAACAGGGAATCAAGAGACCCAGTACTTC. The full variable domain, completed using reference TRBV18 and TRBJ2-5, is NAGVMQNPRHLVRRRGQEARLRCSPMKGHSHVYWYRQLPEEGLKFMVYLQKENIIDESGMPKERFSAEFPKEGPSILRIQQVVRGDSAAYFCASSPRTGNQETQYFGPGTRLLVL.

This chain joins TRBV11-2 and TRBJ2-7, with D tentatively TRBD1 (6 bases). The CDR3 contains 15 residues. Trimming removed 5 bases from V and 6 bases from J, with 20 bases in between. Germline V gene lookup returns CDR1 SGHAT and CDR2 FQNNGV. In DNA, the CDR3 is TGTGCCAGCAGCAATTTAGGGGGTTTTGAGGGCGAGCAGTACTTC. It yields the protein CASSNLGGFEGEQYF.

This clonotype was recorded at least ten times. The genes are TRBV30 and TRBJ1-5; D is uncertain. Germline CDR1 is GTSNPN and CDR2 is SVGIG (reference sequence). The CDR3 extends over 14 amino acids. V lost 0 bases and J 3 bases, leaving 9 bases between the germline ends. The CDR3 here is CAWSVRGYNQPQHF. In DNA form, the CDR3 reads TGTGCCTGGAGTGTTAGAGGGTACAATCAGCCCCAGCATTTT.

This clonotype was counted many times. V usage is TRBV12-3 or TRBV12-4 and J usage is TRBJ1-2, with D perhaps TRBD1 (5 bases). Trimming took 5 bases from V and 8 from J, leaving 18 bases between them. This CDR3 has 14 amino acids. The CDR3 nucleotides read TGTGCCAGCAGTCCCCTGGGGGTATTGGAAGGCTACACCTTC. It codes for CASSPLGVLEGYTF.

This clonotype showed up many times. The chain carries TRBV6-1 and TRBJ2-7; 9 nucleotides align to TRBD1. The CDR3 is made up of 15 amino acids. Trimming took 1 base from V and 5 from J; bases not matched to a gene: 6. Per germline, CDR1 MNHNS and CDR2 SASEGT. The CDR3 coding sequence is TGTGCCAGCAGTGAAGGACCGGGACAGGGAGACGAGCAGTACTTC. Residues: CASSEGPGQGDEQYF.

The V and J genes are TRBV19 and TRBJ1-5, with a weak D call TRBD1 (6 bases). CDR1 LNHDA and CDR2 SQIVND come from the germline V gene (reference sequence). V lost 11 bases and J 2 bases, leaving 19 bases between the germline ends. This CDR3 spans 15 amino acids. This CDR3 is CASRGGLRGNQPQHF. In nucleotides, the CDR3 is TGTGCCTCAAGGGGGGGGCTCCGGGGCAATCAGCCCCAGCATTTT. Full variable domain (missing parts from reference TRBV19 and TRBJ1-5): DGGITQSPKYLFRKEGQNVTLSCEQNLNHDAMYWYRQDPGQGLRLIYYSQIVNDFQKGDIAEGYSVSREKKESFPLTVTSAQKNPTAFYLCASRGGLRGNQPQHFGDGTRLSIL.

This clonotype appeared many times. This sequence joins TRBV20-1 and TRBJ1-5; D is possibly TRBD1 (5 bases). Per the germline V gene, CDR1 is DFQATT and CDR2 is SNEGSKA (reference sequence). V lost 6 bases, J lost 3 bases, and 9 bases lay in between. CDR3 length: 12 amino acids. CDR3 nucleotide sequence: TGCAGTGCGAGGGGTCCCAATCAGCCCCAGCATTTT. Protein product: CSARGPNQPQHF.

This clonotype was counted many times. The chain links TRBV12-3 or TRBV12-4 to TRBJ2-7; the D gene is possibly TRBD1 (6 bases). Trimming took 6 bases from V and 4 from J, leaving 13 bases between them. The CDR3 has 13 amino acids. The DNA for the CDR3 is TGTGCCAGCAGAGCCGGGACACAATACGAGCAGTACTTC. It is translated as CASRAGTQYEQYF.

This clonotype was seen at least ten times. The chain carries TRBV10-3 and TRBJ2-7; tentative D call: TRBD1 (5 bases). Germline CDR1 and CDR2: ENHRY and SYGVKD. The CDR3 is 15 residues long. V lost 4 bases and J 5 bases, leaving 18 bases between the germline ends. The CDR3 DNA reads TGTGCCATCAGTGGCTCGAATCAGGGAAGGGACGAGCAGTACTTC. It yields the protein CAISGSNQGRDEQYF.

There are many counts of this clonotype. This chain joins TRBV6-5 and TRBJ1-1; TRBD1 matches 8 bases. Germline CDR1 is MNHEY and CDR2 is SVGAGI. V was clipped by 2 bases and J by 4 bases; unmatched bases: 6. This CDR3 region has 15 residues. CDR3: CASSYGGQVGTEAFF. The CDR3 nucleotides read TGTGCCAGCAGTTACGGGGGACAGGTGGGCACTGAAGCTTTCTTT.

The table lists this clonotype with many counts. The V and J genes are TRBV7-3 and TRBJ2-2; 11 bases are a match to TRBD2. Germline-derived CDR1 and CDR2 are SGHTA and FQGTGA. V lost 5 bases and J lost 0; bases outside the gene matches: 5. This CDR3 is 17 amino acids long. Written as DNA, the CDR3 is TGTGCCAGCAGCCTTGGGACTAGCGGACCGAACACCGGGGAGCTGTTTTTT. It encodes CASSLGTSGPNTGELFF.

Details on this clonotype: A clone one base away is much larger, so this may be a read error. V is TRBV5-1 and J is TRBJ1-3, with 12 bases fitting TRBD1. V was pared by 6 bases and J by 7 bases, with 11 bases of the junction left unmatched. Germline V lookup: CDR1 SGHRS, CDR2 YFSETQ. The CDR3 is 16 residues long. Written as DNA, the CDR3 is TGCGCCAGCACCTGGTACGGGACAGGGGGCCGCAACACCATATATTTT. Translation gives CASTWYGTGGRNTIYF.

This chain uses TRBV20-1 with TRBJ1-1; no reliable D call. CDR3 size: 13 residues. Germline values: CDR1 DFQATT, CDR2 SNEGSKA (reference sequence). Trimming took 3 bases from V and 1 from J, leaving 9 bases between them. CDR3 nucleotide sequence: TGCAGTGCTAGTACGCCATCGAACACTGAAGCTTTCTTT. Its translation: CSASTPSNTEAFF.